The 21 T cell receptor beta chains below were found in one sample sequenced in a study of blood T cell repertoires in COVID-19. The protocol was immunoSEQ multiplex PCR, while the TCRdb copy is restricted to in-frame clones and leaves out a portion. The sample lists 90,000 to 130,000 clones; nearly 90% were seen once. The sequenced material came from peripheral blood. The receptors were sampled from a human donor in a cohort sampled during active COVID-19.

The CDR3 loop reads CASSQGHSEGTQYF. The DNA for the CDR3 is TGTGCCAGCAGCCAAGGTCACAGTGAAGGGACCCAGTACTTC. The rearrangement links TRBV3-1 (or the pseudogene TRBV3-2) to TRBJ2-5; no clear D gene. Looked up from germline, CDR1 is LGHDT and CDR2 is YNNKEL (reference sequence). With 1 base removed from V and 7 bases from J, the gap between germline ends came to 13 bases. The CDR3 loop spans 14 amino acids.

The chain is built from TRBV6-5 and TRBJ2-1, with a weak D call TRBD2 (5 bases). Between the trimmed V and J ends, which lost 6 bases and 8 bases, there was a span of 5 bases. CDR1 is MNHEY and CDR2 is SVGAGI in the germline V gene. The CDR3 extends over 10 amino acids. The CDR3 region has the DNA TGTGCCAGCAGAGCGGATGAGCAGTTCTTC. It encodes CASRADEQFF.

V gene TRBV28 combines with J gene TRBJ1-2; 12 nucleotides match TRBD1. The ends lost 5 bases at V and 8 bases at J; junction bases unmatched: 9. The germline V gene encodes CDR1 MDHEN and CDR2 SYDVKM. This CDR3 contains 15 residues. The DNA for the CDR3 is TGTGCCAGCAGTCCGGGGGGGACAGGGGGCCAAGGCTACACCTTC. Translating it yields CASSPGGTGGQGYTF.

This clone was counted a few times. The CDR3 sequence: CASAPGGTNQQFF. In nucleotides, the CDR3 is TGTGCCAGTGCCCCCGGAGGGACCAACCAGCAGTTCTTC. The chain combines TRBV6-5 with TRBJ2-1; possibly TRBD2 for D (6 bases). The CDR3 covers 13 residues. CDR1 is MNHEY, CDR2 SVGAGI, per germline. V lost 9 bases to trimming and J lost 11 bases, with 20 bases between them.

The chain has TRBV28 and TRBJ1-1, with D maybe TRBD1 (6 bases). V dropped 5 bases and J dropped 10 bases, with 17 bases sitting between them. Germline CDR1 is MDHEN and CDR2 is SYDVKM. This CDR3 is 13 amino acids long. CDR3 residues: CASSGQIDTGAFF. Written as DNA, the CDR3 is TGTGCCAGCAGTGGACAGATCGACACGGGAGCTTTCTTT.

The chain employs TRBV27 and TRBJ1-2, with 9 bases aligning to TRBD1. Germline lookup yields CDR1 MNHEY and CDR2 SMNVEV (reference sequence). J was trimmed by 8 bases and V by 4 bases; bases with no gene match: 8. This CDR3 contains 14 residues. CDR3 protein: CASSSSSTGGGYTF. The CDR3 DNA reads as TGTGCCAGCAGTTCCAGCTCAACAGGGGGCGGCTACACCTTC.

This chain joins TRBV19 and TRBJ1-5, with D hard to call. The ends were cut back, 4 bases at V and 0 bases at J, with 13 bases in the middle. The CDR3 has 16 residues. Germline CDR1 and CDR2: LNHDA and SQIVND (reference sequence). CDR3 sequence (DNA): TGTGCCAGTAGTAGCCTAGGCTCACATAGCAATCAGCCCCAGCATTTT. Translating gives CASSSLGSHSNQPQHF.

This chain connects TRBV19 to TRBJ2-7, with TRBD2 matching over 8 bases. V lost 6 bases, J lost 3 bases, and 7 bases stayed unmatched. The length of the CDR3 is 14 residues. Germline CDR1 reads LNHDA; CDR2 reads SQIVND (reference sequence). CDR3: CASSTKRGGYEQYF. Here the CDR3 DNA reads TGTGCCAGTAGCACAAAACGGGGGGGCTACGAGCAGTACTTC.

The CDR3 region has the DNA TGTGCCAGCAGCCCGGGACAGGGAACGTATGGCTACACCTTC. Residues: CASSPGQGTYGYTF. V and J are TRBV5-6 and TRBJ1-2; 9 nucleotides align to TRBD1. The CDR3 sequence is 14 residues long. Germline values: CDR1 SGHDT, CDR2 YYEEEE. V shed 4 bases and J 5 bases; nucleotides not matched to a gene: 6.

The chain couples TRBV3-1 (or the pseudogene TRBV3-2) to TRBJ1-2; 8 positions agree with TRBD1. CDR1 is LGHDT, CDR2 YNNKEL, per germline (reference sequence). The V and J ends lost 4 bases and 2 bases, in that order; junction bases with no gene match: 3. This CDR3 region has 14 residues. CDR3 sequence (DNA): TGTGCCAGCAGCCCCAGGACAGGGAACTATGGCTACACCTTC. It specifies CASSPRTGNYGYTF.

V gene TRBV19 combines with J gene TRBJ2-5; TRBD2 matches 8 bases. Germline CDR1 is LNHDA and CDR2 is SQIVND (reference sequence). The length of the CDR3 is 16 residues. J was trimmed by 4 bases and V by 5 bases; bases with no gene match: 12. The CDR3 nucleotides are TGTGCCAGTAGTGCACTCGGGGGGGGAACGTCAGAGACCCAGTACTTC. Translated: CASSALGGGTSETQYF.

This clone was detected only once. The chain combines TRBV7-9 with TRBJ2-2, with TRBD1 matching 9 bases. CDR1 and CDR2 (germline): SEHNR, FQNEAQ (reference sequence). The CDR3 totals 15 residues. V shed 1 base and J 7 bases; nucleotides not matched to a gene: 4. CDR3 sequence (DNA): TGTGCCAGCAGCTTAGTGCGGACAGGGGACGGGGAGCTGTTTTTT. Encoded protein: CASSLVRTGDGELFF.

This chain connects TRBV4-3 to TRBJ1-6, with D unclear. Trimming shortened V by 3 bases and J by 7 bases, and 7 bases separated the two germline ends. CDR3 length: 13 amino acids. The germline V gene has CDR1 LGHNA and CDR2 YSLEER. Written as DNA, the CDR3 is TGCGCCAGCAGCCAGCTGGAGAATTCACCCCTCCACTTT. Translated: CASSQLENSPLHF.

This clone was picked up a small number of times. The rearrangement uses TRBV13 and TRBJ2-1, with a tentative D call TRBD2 (5 bases). The CDR3 is 16 residues long. Looked up from germline, CDR1 is PRHDT and CDR2 is FYEKMQ (reference sequence). Trimming removed 0 bases at V and 0 bases at J, with 9 bases between. CDR3 nucleotide sequence: TGTGCCAGCAGCTTAGGCGGGGTGAGCTCCTACAATGAGCAGTTCTTC. It encodes CASSLGGVSSYNEQFF.

This chain connects TRBV3-1 (or the pseudogene TRBV3-2) to TRBJ1-4; D is uncertain. This CDR3 comprises 15 residues. Trimming stripped 3 bases from V and 9 bases from J, with 17 bases between. Per the germline V gene, CDR1 is LGHDT and CDR2 is YNNKEL (reference sequence). CDR3 region: CASSQSMVGRKKLFF. The CDR3 region has the DNA TGTGCCAGCAGCCAGTCTATGGTCGGGAGGAAAAAACTGTTTTTT.

The chain is built from TRBV28 and TRBJ2-3; 12 bases align to TRBD1. CDR3 length: 16 residues. V was pared by 4 bases and J by 4 bases, with 6 bases of the junction left unmatched. The V gene's germline CDR1 is MDHEN and CDR2 SYDVKM. For the CDR3, the DNA is TGTGCCAGCAGTTATGGGGGACAGGGGGCCTCAGATACGCAGTATTTT. Amino acids: CASSYGGQGASDTQYF.

The rearrangement links TRBV28 to TRBJ2-2; TRBD1 might be the D (5 bases). Trimming took 11 bases from V and 3 from J, leaving 13 bases between them. Germline V gene sequence: CDR1 MDHEN, CDR2 SYDVKM. This CDR3 region has 13 residues. The CDR3 nucleotides read TGTGCCGGGGCGGACGGCGACACCGGGGAGCTGTTTTTT. Amino acids: CAGADGDTGELFF.

This rearrangement joins TRBV27 to TRBJ1-6, with D hard to call. Trimming stripped 1 base from V and 10 bases from J, with 14 bases between. The CDR3 extends over 15 amino acids. Germline-derived CDR1 and CDR2 are MNHEY and SMNVEV (reference sequence). Written as DNA, the CDR3 is TGTGCCAGCAGTTTATTGCCGGGAACGGGATCACCCCTCCACTTT. Residues: CASSLLPGTGSPLHF.

The V call is TRBV10-3, the J call TRBJ1-5; TRBD1 matches 7 bases. V shed 3 bases and J 0 bases; nucleotides not matched to a gene: 5. This CDR3 comprises 16 residues. Germline lookup yields CDR1 ENHRY and CDR2 SYGVKD. DNA of the CDR3: TGTGCCATCAGTGAAGGGACAGCTCATAGCAATCAGCCCCAGCATTTT. Translating gives CAISEGTAHSNQPQHF.

The chain combines TRBV19 with TRBJ1-4; D not resolved. Trimming removed 3 bases at V and 5 bases at J, with 10 bases between. Germline-derived CDR1 and CDR2 are LNHDA and SQIVND (reference sequence). The CDR3 is made up of 14 amino acids. The chain's CDR3 is CASSMRTENEKLFF. The CDR3 DNA is TGTGCCAGTAGTATGCGAACCGAAAATGAAAAACTGTTTTTT.

This clone was seen only a few times. V is TRBV7-3 and J is TRBJ1-1; D gene ambiguous. V was pared by 5 bases and J by 3 bases, with 10 bases between. Germline V gene data show CDR1 as SGHTA and CDR2 as FQGTGA. This CDR3 is built from 13 residues. The CDR3 DNA reads TGTGCCAGCAGCCAATTGCAGGACACTGAAGCTTTCTTT. Its translation: CASSQLQDTEAFF.